The present T cell receptor (beta chain) was sequenced within a study of blood T cell repertoires in COVID-19. The assay was immunoSEQ multiplex PCR, and TCRdb's table has in-frame clones only and misses some. The table lists about 400,000 clones, approximately 86% of them singletons. This CDR3 is built from 14 residues. Germline V gene sequence: CDR1 MNHEY, CDR2 SVGAGI. Between the trimmed V and J ends, which lost 0 bases and 5 bases, there was a span of 10 bases. This clone was seen a single time. This clonotype was sampled from a woman between 35 and 50 years old with acute COVID-19. Sequenced: PBMCs or T cells enriched from blood (not recorded which). This chain connects TRBV6-5 to TRBJ1-2; D uncertain. The CDR3 DNA reads TGTGCCAGCAGTTACTCTCCCGGGTGGTATGGCTACACCTTC. Translation: CASSYSPGWYGYTF.